These 21 T cell receptor beta chains came from one sample sequenced in a study of shared clonotypes between healthy human individuals. This table comes from immunoSEQ multiplex PCR, and its TCRdb copy is limited to in-frame clones, with some not included. The data hold about 710,000 clones, with roughly two thirds observed a single time. Sequenced material: memory CD4+ T cells sorted from blood. Subset: CD45RA-negative fraction. The receptor source for this set is a woman between 25 and 40 years old in good health.

V and J are TRBV7-8 and TRBJ2-1; 7 bases match TRBD2. Germline CDR1 and CDR2: SGHVS and FQNEAQ. This CDR3 is built from 18 residues. The ends lost 1 base at V and 4 bases at J; junction bases unmatched: 13. DNA for the CDR3: TGTGCCAGCAGCTTAGAGAGCGGGACCACCATAATATACAATGAGCAGTTCTTC. Protein product: CASSLESGTTIIYNEQFF.

Here the CDR3 DNA reads TGCGCCAGCAGCACAGGGGGCAACCCTTTGCACGGGCAGTACTTC. This encodes CASSTGGNPLHGQYF. The genes are TRBV5-1 and TRBJ2-7; 9 bases align to TRBD1. There are 15 residues in the CDR3. V trimming: 4 bases; J trimming: 9 bases; junction bases outside the gene matches: 14. Germline lookup yields CDR1 SGHRS and CDR2 YFSETQ.

The V gene is TRBV4-2, the J gene TRBJ1-1; 12 bases match TRBD1. The trim removed 5 bases at V and 4 bases at J, leaving 2 bases unmatched. CDR1 is LGHNA, CDR2 YNFKEQ, per germline. This CDR3 spans 14 amino acids. The CDR3 loop reads CASSWDRGLTEAFF. The DNA for the CDR3 is TGTGCCAGCAGCTGGGACAGGGGGCTCACTGAAGCTTTCTTT.

The chain carries TRBV18 and TRBJ1-5; TRBD1 aligns across 7 bases. Germline CDR1 reads KGHSH; CDR2 reads LQKENI. V lost 3 bases and J lost 7; bases outside the gene matches: 6. The CDR3 is 14 residues long. The CDR3 coding sequence is TGTGCCAGCTCACCGGTACAGGGGTACCAGCCCCAGCATTTT. This translates into CASSPVQGYQPQHF. Full variable domain (remainder filled in from reference TRBV18 and TRBJ1-5): NAGVMQNPRHLVRRRGQEARLRCSPMKGHSHVYWYRQLPEEGLKFMVYLQKENIIDESGMPKERFSAEFPKEGPSILRIQQVVRGDSAAYFCASSPVQGYQPQHFGDGTRLSIL.

This clone was observed a handful of times. J is TRBJ2-5 and V is TRBV15; D tentatively fits TRBD1 or TRBD2 (7 bases each). CDR1 and CDR2 (germline): LNHNV, YYDKDF (reference sequence). The CDR3 has 15 amino acids. The V end was cut by 7 bases, the J end by 4 bases, with 19 bases between. The CDR3: CATNERQGGGETQYF. CDR3 nucleotide sequence: TGTGCCACCAACGAACGACAGGGAGGGGGAGAGACCCAGTACTTC.

The sample holds many counts of this clone. The chain is built from TRBV16 and TRBJ1-1, with 10 bases aligning to TRBD1. CDR3 length: 13 residues. V shed 2 bases and J 9 bases; nucleotides not matched to a gene: 3. CDR1 KGHSY and CDR2 FQNENV come from the germline V gene. CDR3 protein: CASSQKTGGKAFF. The DNA of the CDR3 is TGTGCCAGCAGCCAAAAGACAGGGGGCAAAGCTTTCTTT.

The chain uses TRBV11-3 and TRBJ2-2; D perhaps matches TRBD2 (5 bases). The CDR3 spans 17 residues. The ends were cut back, 0 bases at V and 7 bases at J, with 18 bases in the middle. Germline lookup yields CDR1 SGHNT and CDR2 YENEEA. CDR3 coding DNA: TGTGCCAGCAGCTTAGAAGACCCGGTGGGAGAGGGCGGGGAGCTGTTTTTT. Translating it yields CASSLEDPVGEGGELFF.

With respect to this clone: One end of the junction fails to match germline, which may point to a read error. The V and J genes are TRBV7-9 and TRBJ1-2, with D possibly matching TRBD1 (5 bases). The germline V gene encodes CDR1 SEHNR and CDR2 FQNEAQ (reference sequence). The CDR3 runs 13 residues. The CDR3 sequence: CASRLDSNYGYTF. The DNA for the CDR3 is TGTGCCAGCAGGTTAGACAGTAACTATGGCTACACCTTC.

This clone was found a few times. The chain has TRBV5-1 and TRBJ1-3, with D possibly being TRBD1 (5 bases). The CDR3 consists of 14 residues. V dropped 3 bases and J dropped 0 bases, with 7 bases sitting between them. Germline CDR1 reads SGHRS; CDR2 reads YFSETQ. CDR3 region: CASSSQASGNTIYF. The CDR3 coding sequence is TGCGCCAGCAGCTCACAGGCCTCTGGAAACACCATATATTTT.

The CDR3 bases are TGTGCCAGCAGTTTGACCTACTCCTACGAGCAGTACTTC. Amino acids: CASSLTYSYEQYF. The chain uses TRBV28 and TRBJ2-7; no clear D. Germline assignment: CDR1 MDHEN and CDR2 SYDVKM. V dropped 3 bases and J dropped 0 bases, with 6 bases sitting between them. This CDR3 is built from 13 residues.

The genes are TRBV5-6 and TRBJ2-3, with 8 positions matching TRBD2. There are 17 residues in the CDR3. Germline lookup yields CDR1 SGHDT and CDR2 YYEEEE. V was clipped by 1 base and J by 6 bases; unmatched bases: 13. This CDR3 reads CASSLRAGGTGGDTQYF. For the CDR3, the DNA is TGTGCCAGCAGCTTGCGGGCGGGGGGAACCGGTGGGGATACGCAGTATTTT. Full variable domain (rest looked up from reference TRBV5-6 and TRBJ2-3): DAGVTQSPTHLIKTRGQQVTLRCSPKSGHDTVSWYQQALGQGPQFIFQYYEEEERQRGNFPDRFSGHQFPNYSSELNVNALLLGDSALYLCASSLRAGGTGGDTQYFGPGTRLTVL.

This clone was counted a few times. The chain employs TRBV18 and TRBJ1-2; tentatively, D is TRBD1 (5 bases). Trimming cost V 2 bases and J 2 bases, with 18 bases left between them. There are 17 residues in the CDR3. Germline V gene sequence: CDR1 KGHSH, CDR2 LQKENI. The CDR3 DNA is TGTGCCAGCTCACCAAGTTCTCCCTCGCCAGGGAACTATGGCTACACCTTC. This encodes CASSPSSPSPGNYGYTF. Complete variable domain (other parts from reference TRBV18 and TRBJ1-2): NAGVMQNPRHLVRRRGQEARLRCSPMKGHSHVYWYRQLPEEGLKFMVYLQKENIIDESGMPKERFSAEFPKEGPSILRIQQVVRGDSAAYFCASSPSSPSPGNYGYTFGSGTRLTVV.

The chain uses TRBV14 and TRBJ1-1, with 7 bases identical to TRBD1. The CDR3 length is 15 residues. CDR1 and CDR2 from the germline V gene are SGHDN and FVKESK. Losses at the gene ends were 2 bases for V and 3 bases for J; bases not matched to a gene: 6. In nucleotides, the CDR3 is TGTGCCAGCAGCCAAAGGGAGGGGGCGGACACTGAAGCTTTCTTT. As protein: CASSQREGADTEAFF. Combining the CDR3 with reference TRBV14 and TRBJ1-1 gives the whole variable domain EAGVTQFPSHSVIEKGQTVTLRCDPISGHDNLYWYRRVMGKEIKFLLHFVKESKQDESGMPNNRFLAERTGGTYSTLKVQPAELEDSGVYFCASSQREGADTEAFFGQGTRLTVV.

The chain links TRBV5-6 to TRBJ2-4; possibly TRBD1 for D (8 bases). The CDR3 consists of 16 residues. CDR1 is SGHDT and CDR2 is YYEEEE in the germline V gene. Trimming removed 4 bases from V and 1 base from J, with 15 bases in between. CDR3 nucleotides: TGTGCCAGCAGCGGACAGGGCGGGAGTGCCAAAAACATTCAGTACTTC. It codes for CASSGQGGSAKNIQYF.

The chain carries TRBV10-2 and TRBJ2-7; 10 bases map to TRBD2. CDR3 length equals 14 residues. V dropped 6 bases and J dropped 1; count of bases not matched to a gene: 3. Germline V lookup: CDR1 WSHSY, CDR2 SAAADI. The CDR3 coding sequence is TGCGCCAGCAGGACTAGCGGGCAATCCTACGAGCAGTACTTC. This gives the protein CASRTSGQSYEQYF.

This clone was observed at least ten times. The V call is TRBV5-8, the J call TRBJ2-1; TRBD2 matches 14 bases. Germline V gives CDR1 SGHTS, CDR2 YDEGEE. Trimming removed 4 bases from V and 3 bases from J; junction bases left unmatched: 12. The CDR3 is 19 amino acids. The CDR3 nucleotides read TGTGCCAGCAGCCCCGGGACTAGCGGGAGAGCCGGCATCTACAATGAGCAGTTCTTC. Its protein product is CASSPGTSGRAGIYNEQFF.

Points on this clone: The sample holds other DNA sequences that translate to the same CDR3. The V gene is TRBV7-9, the J gene TRBJ2-2; 7 bases map to TRBD2. In germline, CDR1 is SEHNR, CDR2 FQNEAQ (reference sequence). This CDR3 is 16 amino acids long. V was clipped by 3 bases and J by 8 bases; unmatched bases: 12. The CDR3 DNA follows: TGTGCCAGCAGCTTGAACGTCGGGGCGGGAGTGGGGGAGCTGTTTTTT. Translation gives CASSLNVGAGVGELFF.

The V gene is TRBV27, the J gene TRBJ2-7; 10 bases agree with TRBD2. CDR1 MNHEY and CDR2 SMNVEV come from the germline V gene (reference sequence). Trimming cost V 4 bases and J 4 bases; bases outside gene matches: 7. This CDR3 is built from 15 residues. For the CDR3, the DNA is TGTGCCAGCAGTTCTCCAGCGGGAGGGAGATACGAGCAGTACTTC. The encoded protein is CASSSPAGGRYEQYF.

This rearrangement joins TRBV2 to TRBJ1-1; D is undetermined. In germline, CDR1 is SNHLY, CDR2 FYNNEI. The CDR3 consists of 15 residues. The V gene lost 4 bases and the J gene lost 0 bases, with 12 bases spanning the gap. CDR3: CASSGARIMNTEAFF. The CDR3 coding sequence is TGTGCCAGCAGTGGAGCACGGATAATGAACACTGAAGCTTTCTTT.

The CDR3 sequence is CATSRAAVSGPYNEQFF. The CDR3 coding sequence is TGTGCCACCAGCAGAGCTGCCGTAAGCGGACCCTACAATGAGCAGTTCTTC. The V and J genes are TRBV15 and TRBJ2-1; a possible D gene is TRBD2 (5 bases). The CDR3 is 17 amino acids. Between the trimmed V and J ends, which lost 1 base and 2 bases, there was a span of 15 bases. Germline V gene lookup returns CDR1 LNHNV and CDR2 YYDKDF (reference sequence).

This clone occurred once. V usage is TRBV6-5 and J usage is TRBJ1-5, with D maybe TRBD1 (5 bases). Trimming pared 9 bases from V and 3 bases from J, leaving 18 bases between. The CDR3 consists of 15 residues. CDR1 is MNHEY, CDR2 SVGAGI, per germline. CDR3 in amino acids: CASDTGTDFNQPQHF. In nucleotides, the CDR3 is TGTGCCAGTGATACCGGGACGGATTTCAATCAGCCCCAGCATTTT.